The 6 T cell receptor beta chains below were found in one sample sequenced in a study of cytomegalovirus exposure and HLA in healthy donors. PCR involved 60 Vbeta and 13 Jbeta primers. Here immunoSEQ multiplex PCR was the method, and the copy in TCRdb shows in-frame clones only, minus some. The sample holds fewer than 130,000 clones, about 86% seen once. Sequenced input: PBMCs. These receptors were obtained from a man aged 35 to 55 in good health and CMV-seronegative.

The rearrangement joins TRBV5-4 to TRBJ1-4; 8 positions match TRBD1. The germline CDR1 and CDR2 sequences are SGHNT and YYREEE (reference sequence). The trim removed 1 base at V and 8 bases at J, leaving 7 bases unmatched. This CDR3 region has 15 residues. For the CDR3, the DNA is TGTGCCAGCAGCTTGAGAACAGGGGGAGACGAAAAACTGTTTTTT. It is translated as CASSLRTGGDEKLFF. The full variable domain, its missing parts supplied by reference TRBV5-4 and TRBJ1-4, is ETGVTQSPTHLIKTRGQQVTLRCSSQSGHNTVSWYQQALGQGPQFIFQYYREEENGRGNFPPRFSGLQFPNYSSELNVNALELDDSALYLCASSLRTGGDEKLFFGSGTQLSVL.

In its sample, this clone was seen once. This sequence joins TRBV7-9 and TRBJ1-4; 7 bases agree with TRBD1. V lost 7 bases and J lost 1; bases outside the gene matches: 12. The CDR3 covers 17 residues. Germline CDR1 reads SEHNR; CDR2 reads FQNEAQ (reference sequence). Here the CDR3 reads CASIQSGRGRTNEKLFF. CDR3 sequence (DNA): TGTGCCAGCATCCAATCCGGGAGGGGGCGAACTAATGAAAAACTGTTTTTT.

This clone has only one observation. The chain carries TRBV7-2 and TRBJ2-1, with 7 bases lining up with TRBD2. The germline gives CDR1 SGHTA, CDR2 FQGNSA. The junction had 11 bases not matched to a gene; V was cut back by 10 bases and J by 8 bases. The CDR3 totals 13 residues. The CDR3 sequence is CATLGRGLHEQFF. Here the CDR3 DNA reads TGTGCCACTCTGGGGAGGGGATTACATGAGCAGTTCTTC.

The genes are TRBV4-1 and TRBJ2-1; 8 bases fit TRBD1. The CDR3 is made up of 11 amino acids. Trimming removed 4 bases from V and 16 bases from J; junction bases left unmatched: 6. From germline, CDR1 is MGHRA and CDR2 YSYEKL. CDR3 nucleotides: TGCGCCAGCAGCCCCGGGACAGGATCTTTCTTC. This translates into CASSPGTGSFF.

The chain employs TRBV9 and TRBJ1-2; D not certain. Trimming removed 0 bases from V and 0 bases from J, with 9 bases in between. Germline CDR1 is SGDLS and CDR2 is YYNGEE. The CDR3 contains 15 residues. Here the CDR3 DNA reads TGTGCCAGCAGCGTAGGACGGCTAGCTAACTATGGCTACACCTTC. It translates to CASSVGRLANYGYTF.

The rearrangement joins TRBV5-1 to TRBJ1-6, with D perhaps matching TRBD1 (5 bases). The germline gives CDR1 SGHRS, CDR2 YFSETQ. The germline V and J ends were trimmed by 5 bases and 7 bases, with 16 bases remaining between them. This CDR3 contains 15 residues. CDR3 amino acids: CASRLGPVPNSPLHF. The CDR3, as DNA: TGCGCCAGCAGGCTGGGGCCCGTTCCGAATTCACCCCTCCACTTT.